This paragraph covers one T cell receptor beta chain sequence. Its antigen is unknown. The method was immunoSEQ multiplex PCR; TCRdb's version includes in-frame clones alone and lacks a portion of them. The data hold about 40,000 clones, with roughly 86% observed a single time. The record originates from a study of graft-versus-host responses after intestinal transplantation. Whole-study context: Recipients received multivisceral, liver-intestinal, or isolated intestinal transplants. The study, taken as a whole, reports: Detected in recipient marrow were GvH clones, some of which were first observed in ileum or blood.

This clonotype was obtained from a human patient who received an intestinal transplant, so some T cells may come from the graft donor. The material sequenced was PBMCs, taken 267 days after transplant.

The CDR3 region has the DNA TGTGCCAGCAGCCGAAACCTAGATTCGGATACGCAGTATTTT. Translation: CASSRNLDSDTQYF. The J gene is TRBJ2-3, the V gene TRBV11-3; D ambiguous. Germline values: CDR1 SGHNT, CDR2 YENEEA. This CDR3 has 14 residues. The V end was cut by 5 bases, the J end by 6 bases, with 15 bases between.